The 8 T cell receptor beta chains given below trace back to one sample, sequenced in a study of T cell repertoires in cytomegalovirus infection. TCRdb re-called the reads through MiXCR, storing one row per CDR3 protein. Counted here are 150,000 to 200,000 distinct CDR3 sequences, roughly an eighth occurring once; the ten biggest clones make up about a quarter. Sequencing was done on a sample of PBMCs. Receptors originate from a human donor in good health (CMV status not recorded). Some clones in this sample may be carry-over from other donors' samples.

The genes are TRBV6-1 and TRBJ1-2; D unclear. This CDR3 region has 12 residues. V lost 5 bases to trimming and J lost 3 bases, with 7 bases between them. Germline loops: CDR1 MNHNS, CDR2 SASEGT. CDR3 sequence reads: CASSIGDYGYTF. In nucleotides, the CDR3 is TGTGCCAGCAGTATCGGAGACTATGGCTACACCTTC.

The CDR3 DNA follows: TGTGCCAGCAGCTTAGCCCACGGCGGGAGGGCCGGGGAGACCCAGTACTTC. Protein sequence: CASSLAHGGRAGETQYF. The rearrangement joins TRBV7-9 to TRBJ2-5; 9 nucleotides line up with TRBD2. Germline V gives CDR1 SEHNR, CDR2 FQNEAQ (reference sequence). The CDR3 consists of 17 residues. The trim removed 0 bases at V and 5 bases at J, leaving 10 bases unmatched.

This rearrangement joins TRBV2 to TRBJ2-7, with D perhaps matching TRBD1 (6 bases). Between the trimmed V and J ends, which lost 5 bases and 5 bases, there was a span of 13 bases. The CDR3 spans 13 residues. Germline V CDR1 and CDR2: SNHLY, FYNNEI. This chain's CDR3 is CASSPGQFNEQYF. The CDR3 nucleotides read TGTGCCAGCAGTCCCGGACAGTTCAACGAGCAGTACTTC.

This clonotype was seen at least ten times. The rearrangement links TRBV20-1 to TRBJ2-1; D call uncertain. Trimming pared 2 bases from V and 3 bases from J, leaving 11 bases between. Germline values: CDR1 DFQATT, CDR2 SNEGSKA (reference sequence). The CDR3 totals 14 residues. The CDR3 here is CSARSGSDYNEQFF. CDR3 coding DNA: TGCAGTGCTAGATCCGGGTCCGACTACAATGAGCAGTTCTTC.

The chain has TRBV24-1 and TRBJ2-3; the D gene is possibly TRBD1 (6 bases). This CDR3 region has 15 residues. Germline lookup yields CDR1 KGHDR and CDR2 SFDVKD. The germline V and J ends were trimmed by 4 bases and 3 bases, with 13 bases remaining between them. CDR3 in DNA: TGTGCCACCAGTGACTACAGGGTCGGGACAGATACGCAGTATTTT. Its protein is CATSDYRVGTDTQYF.

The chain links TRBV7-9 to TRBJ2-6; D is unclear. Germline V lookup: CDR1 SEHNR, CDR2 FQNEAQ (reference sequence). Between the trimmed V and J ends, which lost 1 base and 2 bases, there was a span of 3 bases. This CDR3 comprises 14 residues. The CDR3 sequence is CASSLVTGANVLTF. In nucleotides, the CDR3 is TGTGCCAGCAGCTTAGTGACTGGGGCCAACGTCCTGACTTTC.

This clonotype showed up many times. The CDR3 DNA reads TGTGCCAGCAGCTCGCAGGGGGCTCTTTACGAGCAGTACTTC. This gives the protein CASSSQGALYEQYF. J is TRBJ2-7 and V is TRBV7-9; TRBD1 aligns across 8 bases. CDR1 and CDR2 from the germline V gene are SEHNR and FQNEAQ (reference sequence). CDR3 length: 14 amino acids. The trim removed 4 bases at V and 4 bases at J, leaving 6 bases unmatched.

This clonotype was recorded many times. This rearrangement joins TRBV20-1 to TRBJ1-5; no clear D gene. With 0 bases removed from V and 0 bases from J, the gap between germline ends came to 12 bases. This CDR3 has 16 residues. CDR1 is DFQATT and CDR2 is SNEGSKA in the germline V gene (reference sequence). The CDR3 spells CSAREKGGLSNQPQHF. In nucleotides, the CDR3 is TGCAGTGCTAGAGAGAAAGGTGGACTTAGCAATCAGCCCCAGCATTTT.